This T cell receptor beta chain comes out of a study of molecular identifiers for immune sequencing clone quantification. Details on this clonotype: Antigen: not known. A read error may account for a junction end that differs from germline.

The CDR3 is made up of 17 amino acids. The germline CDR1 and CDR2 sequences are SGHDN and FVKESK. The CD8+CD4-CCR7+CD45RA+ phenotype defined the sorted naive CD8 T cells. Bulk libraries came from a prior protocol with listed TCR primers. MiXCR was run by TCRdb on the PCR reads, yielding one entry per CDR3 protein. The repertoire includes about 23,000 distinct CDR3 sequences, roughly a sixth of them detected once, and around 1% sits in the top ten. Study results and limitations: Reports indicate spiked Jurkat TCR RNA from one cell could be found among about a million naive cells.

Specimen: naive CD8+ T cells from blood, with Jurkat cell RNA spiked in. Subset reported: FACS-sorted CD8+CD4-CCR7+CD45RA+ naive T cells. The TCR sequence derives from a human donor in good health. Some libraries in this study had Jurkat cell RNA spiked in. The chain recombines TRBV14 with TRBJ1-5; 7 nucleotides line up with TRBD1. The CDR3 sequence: CVSSQSLGQYSNRPQHF. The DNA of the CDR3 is TGTGTCAGCAGCCAGTCTCTGGGACAGTATAGCAATCGGCCCCAGCATTTT.